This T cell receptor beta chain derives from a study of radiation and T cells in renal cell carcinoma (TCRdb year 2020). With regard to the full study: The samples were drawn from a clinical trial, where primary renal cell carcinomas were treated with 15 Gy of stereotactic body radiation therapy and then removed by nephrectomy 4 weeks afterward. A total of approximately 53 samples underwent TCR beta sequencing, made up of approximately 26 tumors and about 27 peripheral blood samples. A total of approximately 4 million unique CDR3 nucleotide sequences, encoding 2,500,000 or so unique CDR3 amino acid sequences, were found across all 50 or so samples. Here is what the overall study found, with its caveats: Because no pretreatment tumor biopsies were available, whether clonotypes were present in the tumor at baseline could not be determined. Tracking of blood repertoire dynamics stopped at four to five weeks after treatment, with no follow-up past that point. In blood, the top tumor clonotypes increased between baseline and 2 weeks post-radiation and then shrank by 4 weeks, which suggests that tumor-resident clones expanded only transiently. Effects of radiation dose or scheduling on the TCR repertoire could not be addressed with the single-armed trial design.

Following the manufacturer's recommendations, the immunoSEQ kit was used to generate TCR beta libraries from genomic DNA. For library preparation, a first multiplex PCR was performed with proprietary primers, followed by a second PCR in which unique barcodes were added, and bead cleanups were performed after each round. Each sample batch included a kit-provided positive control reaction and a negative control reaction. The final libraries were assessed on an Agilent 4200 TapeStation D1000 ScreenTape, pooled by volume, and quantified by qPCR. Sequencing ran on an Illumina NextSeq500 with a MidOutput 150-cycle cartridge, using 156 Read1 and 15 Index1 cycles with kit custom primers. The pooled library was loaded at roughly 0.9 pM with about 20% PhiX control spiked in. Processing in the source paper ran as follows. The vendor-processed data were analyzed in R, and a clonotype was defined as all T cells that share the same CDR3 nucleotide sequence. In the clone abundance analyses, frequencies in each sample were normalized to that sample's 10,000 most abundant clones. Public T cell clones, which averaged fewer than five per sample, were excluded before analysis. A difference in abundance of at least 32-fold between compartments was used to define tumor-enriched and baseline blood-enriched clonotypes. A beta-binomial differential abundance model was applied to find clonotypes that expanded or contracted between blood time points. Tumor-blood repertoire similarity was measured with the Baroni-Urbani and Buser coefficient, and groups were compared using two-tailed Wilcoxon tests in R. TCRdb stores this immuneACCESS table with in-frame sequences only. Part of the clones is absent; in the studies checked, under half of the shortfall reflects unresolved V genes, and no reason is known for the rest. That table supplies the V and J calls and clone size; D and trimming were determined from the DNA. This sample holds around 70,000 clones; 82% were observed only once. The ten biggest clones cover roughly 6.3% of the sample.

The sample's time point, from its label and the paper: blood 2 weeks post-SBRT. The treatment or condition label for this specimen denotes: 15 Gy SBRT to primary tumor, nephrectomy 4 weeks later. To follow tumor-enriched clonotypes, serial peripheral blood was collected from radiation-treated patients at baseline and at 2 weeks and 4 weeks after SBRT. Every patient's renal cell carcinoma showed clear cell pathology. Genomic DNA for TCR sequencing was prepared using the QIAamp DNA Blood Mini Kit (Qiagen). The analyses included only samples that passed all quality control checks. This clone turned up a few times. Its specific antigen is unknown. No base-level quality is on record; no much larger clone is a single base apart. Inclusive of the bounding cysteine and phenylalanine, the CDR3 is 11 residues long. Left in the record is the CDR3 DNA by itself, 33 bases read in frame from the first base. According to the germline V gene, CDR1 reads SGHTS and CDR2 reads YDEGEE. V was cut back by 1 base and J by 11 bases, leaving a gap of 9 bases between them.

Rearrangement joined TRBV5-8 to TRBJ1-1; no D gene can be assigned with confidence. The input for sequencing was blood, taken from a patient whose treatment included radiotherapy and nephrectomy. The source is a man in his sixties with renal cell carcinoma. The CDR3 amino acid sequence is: CASSLWADAFF. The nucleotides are TGTGCCAGCAGCTTGTGGGCCGATGCTTTCTTT. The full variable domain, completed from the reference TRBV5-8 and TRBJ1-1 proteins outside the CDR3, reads EAGVTQSPTHLIKTRGQQATLRCSPISGHTSVYWYQQALGLGLQFLLWYDEGEERNRGNFPPRFSGRQFPNYSSELNVNALELEDSALYLCASSLWADAFFGQGTRLTVV.